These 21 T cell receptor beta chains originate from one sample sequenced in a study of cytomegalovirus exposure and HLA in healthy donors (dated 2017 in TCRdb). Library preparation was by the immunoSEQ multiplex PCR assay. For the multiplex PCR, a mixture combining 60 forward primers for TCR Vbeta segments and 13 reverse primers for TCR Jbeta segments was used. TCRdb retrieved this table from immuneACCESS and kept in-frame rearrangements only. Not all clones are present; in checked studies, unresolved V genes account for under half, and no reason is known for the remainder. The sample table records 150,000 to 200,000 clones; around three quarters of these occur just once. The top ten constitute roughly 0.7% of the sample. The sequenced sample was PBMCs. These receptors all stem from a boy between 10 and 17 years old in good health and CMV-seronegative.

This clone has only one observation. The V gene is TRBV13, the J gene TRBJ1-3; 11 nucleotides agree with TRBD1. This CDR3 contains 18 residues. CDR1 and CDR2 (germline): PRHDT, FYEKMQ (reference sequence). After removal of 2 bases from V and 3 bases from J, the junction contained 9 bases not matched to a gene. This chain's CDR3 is CASSLNVDRGRGGNTIYF. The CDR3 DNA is TGTGCCAGCAGCTTAAATGTGGACAGGGGGCGCGGTGGAAACACCATATATTTT.

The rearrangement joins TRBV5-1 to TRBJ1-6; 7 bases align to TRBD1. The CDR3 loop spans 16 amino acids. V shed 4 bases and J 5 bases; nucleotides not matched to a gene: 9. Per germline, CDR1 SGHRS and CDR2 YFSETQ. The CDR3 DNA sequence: TGCGCCAGCAGCCCATTCCCGACAGGGAATAATTCACCCCTCCACTTT. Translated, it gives CASSPFPTGNNSPLHF.

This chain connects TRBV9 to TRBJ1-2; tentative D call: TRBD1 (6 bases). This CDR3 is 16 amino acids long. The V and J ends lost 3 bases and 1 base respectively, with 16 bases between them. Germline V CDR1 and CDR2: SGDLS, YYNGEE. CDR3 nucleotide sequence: TGTGCCAGCAGCGCCCGTGGGGGGGGCGTTAACTATGGCTACACCTTC. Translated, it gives CASSARGGGVNYGYTF.

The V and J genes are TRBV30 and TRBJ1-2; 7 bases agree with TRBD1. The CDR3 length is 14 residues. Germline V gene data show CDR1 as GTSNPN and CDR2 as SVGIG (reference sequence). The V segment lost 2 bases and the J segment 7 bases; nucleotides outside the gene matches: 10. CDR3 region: CAWSKQGSSVGYTF. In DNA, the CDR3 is TGTGCCTGGAGTAAACAGGGGTCGTCGGTTGGCTACACCTTC.

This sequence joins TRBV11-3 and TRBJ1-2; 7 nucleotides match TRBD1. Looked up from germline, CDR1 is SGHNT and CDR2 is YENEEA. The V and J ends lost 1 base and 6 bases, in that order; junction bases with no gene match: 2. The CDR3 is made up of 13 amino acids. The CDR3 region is CASSLGQGDGYTF. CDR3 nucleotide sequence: TGTGCCAGCAGCTTAGGACAGGGAGATGGCTACACCTTC.

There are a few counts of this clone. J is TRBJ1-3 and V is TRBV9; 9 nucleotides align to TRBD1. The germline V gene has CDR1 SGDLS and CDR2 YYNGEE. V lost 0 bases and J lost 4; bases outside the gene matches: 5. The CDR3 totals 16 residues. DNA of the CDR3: TGTGCCAGCAGCGTAGGTGGGACAGGGTCAGGAAACACCATATATTTT. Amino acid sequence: CASSVGGTGSGNTIYF.

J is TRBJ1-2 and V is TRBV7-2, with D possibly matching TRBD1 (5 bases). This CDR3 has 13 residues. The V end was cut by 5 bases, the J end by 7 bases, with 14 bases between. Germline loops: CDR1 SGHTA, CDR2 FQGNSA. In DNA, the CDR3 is TGTGCCAGCAGCCTGGAGGGGTCTGGTGGCTACACCTTC. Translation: CASSLEGSGGYTF.

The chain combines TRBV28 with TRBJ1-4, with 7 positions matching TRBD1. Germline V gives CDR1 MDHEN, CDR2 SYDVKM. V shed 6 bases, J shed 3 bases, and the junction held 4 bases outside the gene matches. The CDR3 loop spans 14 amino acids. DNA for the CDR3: TGTGCCAGCAGGGCCGGGACAGCTAATGAAAAACTGTTTTTT. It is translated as CASRAGTANEKLFF.

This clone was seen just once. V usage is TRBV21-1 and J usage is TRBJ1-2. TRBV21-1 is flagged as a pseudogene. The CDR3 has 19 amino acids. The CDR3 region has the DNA TGTGCCAGCAGCAAAGGCCCCCAGGGAGGTGATATGAGGGGAAATGGCTACACCTTC. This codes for CASSKGPQGGDMRGNGYTF.

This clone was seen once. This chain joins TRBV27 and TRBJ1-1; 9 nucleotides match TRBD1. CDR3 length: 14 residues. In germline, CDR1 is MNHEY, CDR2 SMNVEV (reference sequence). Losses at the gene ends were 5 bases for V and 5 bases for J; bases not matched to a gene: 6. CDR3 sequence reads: CASSMTGGGTEAFF. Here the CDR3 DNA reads TGTGCCAGCAGTATGACAGGGGGAGGTACTGAAGCTTTCTTT.

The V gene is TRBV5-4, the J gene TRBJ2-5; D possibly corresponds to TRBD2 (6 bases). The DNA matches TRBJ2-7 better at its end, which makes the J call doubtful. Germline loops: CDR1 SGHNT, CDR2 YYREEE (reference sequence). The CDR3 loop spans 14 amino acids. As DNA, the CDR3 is TGTGCCAGCAGCTTAGGCGCTGGGGAGGTCGAGCAGTACTTC. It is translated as CASSLGAGEVEQYF.

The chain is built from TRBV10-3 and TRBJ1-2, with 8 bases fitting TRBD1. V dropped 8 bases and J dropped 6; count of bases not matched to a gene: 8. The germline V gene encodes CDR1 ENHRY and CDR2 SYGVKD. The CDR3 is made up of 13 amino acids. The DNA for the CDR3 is TGTGCCATCTTTGGACAGGGTGACCATGGCTACACCTTC. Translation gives CAIFGQGDHGYTF.

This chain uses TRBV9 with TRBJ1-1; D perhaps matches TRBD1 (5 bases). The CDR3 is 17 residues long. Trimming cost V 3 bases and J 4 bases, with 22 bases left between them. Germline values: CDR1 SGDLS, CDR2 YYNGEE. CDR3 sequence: CASSASKWGDRTTEAFF. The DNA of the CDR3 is TGTGCCAGCAGCGCTTCTAAATGGGGGGACCGAACCACTGAAGCTTTCTTT. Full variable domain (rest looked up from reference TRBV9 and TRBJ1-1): DSGVTQTPKHLITATGQRVTLRCSPRSGDLSVYWYQQSLDQGLQFLIQYYNGEERAKGNILERFSAQQFPDLHSELNLSSLELGDSALYFCASSASKWGDRTTEAFFGQGTRLTVV.

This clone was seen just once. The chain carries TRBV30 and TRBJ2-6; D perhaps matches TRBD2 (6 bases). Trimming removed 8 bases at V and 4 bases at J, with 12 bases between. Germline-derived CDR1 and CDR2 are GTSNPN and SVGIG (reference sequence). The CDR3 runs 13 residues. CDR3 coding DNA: TGTGCCCGCGGGGTGGACGGGGCCAACGTCCTGACTTTC. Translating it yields CARGVDGANVLTF.

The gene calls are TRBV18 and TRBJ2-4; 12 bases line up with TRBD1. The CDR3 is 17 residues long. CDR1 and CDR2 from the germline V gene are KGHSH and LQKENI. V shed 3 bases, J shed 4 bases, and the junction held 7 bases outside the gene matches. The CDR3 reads CASSPGTGGIAKNIQYF. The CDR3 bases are TGTGCCAGCTCACCCGGGACAGGGGGCATAGCTAAAAACATTCAGTACTTC.

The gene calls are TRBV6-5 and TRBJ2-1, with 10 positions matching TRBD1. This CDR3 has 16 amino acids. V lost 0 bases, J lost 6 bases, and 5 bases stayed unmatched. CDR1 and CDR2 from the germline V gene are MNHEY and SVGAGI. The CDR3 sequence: CASSYSSGQGSNEQFF. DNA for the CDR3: TGTGCCAGCAGTTACTCTTCGGGACAGGGGTCCAATGAGCAGTTCTTC.

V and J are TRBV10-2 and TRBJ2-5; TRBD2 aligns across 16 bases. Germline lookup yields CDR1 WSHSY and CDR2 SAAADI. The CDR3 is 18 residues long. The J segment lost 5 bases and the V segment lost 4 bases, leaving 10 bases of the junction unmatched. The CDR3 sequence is CASSGGLAGGPGWETQYF. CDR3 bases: TGCGCCAGCAGTGGGGGACTAGCGGGGGGGCCGGGTTGGGAGACCCAGTACTTC.

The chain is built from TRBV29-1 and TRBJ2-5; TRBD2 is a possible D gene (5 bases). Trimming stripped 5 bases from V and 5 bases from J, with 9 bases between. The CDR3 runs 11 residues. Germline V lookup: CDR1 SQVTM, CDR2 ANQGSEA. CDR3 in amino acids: CSVSGPETQYF. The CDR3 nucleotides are TGCAGCGTTAGCGGTCCGGAGACCCAGTACTTC. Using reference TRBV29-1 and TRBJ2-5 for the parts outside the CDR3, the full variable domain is SAVISQKPSRDICQRGTSLTIQCQVDSQVTMMFWYRQQPGQSLTLIATANQGSEATYESGFVIDKFPISRPNLTFSTLTVSNMSPEDSSIYLCSVSGPETQYFGPGTRLLVL.

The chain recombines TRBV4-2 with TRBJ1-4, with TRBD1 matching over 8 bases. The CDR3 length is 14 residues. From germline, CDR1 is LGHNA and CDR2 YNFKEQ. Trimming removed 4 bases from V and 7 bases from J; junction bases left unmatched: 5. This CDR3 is CASSPQGQGEKLFF. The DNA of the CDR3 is TGTGCCAGCAGCCCGCAAGGACAGGGTGAAAAACTGTTTTTT.

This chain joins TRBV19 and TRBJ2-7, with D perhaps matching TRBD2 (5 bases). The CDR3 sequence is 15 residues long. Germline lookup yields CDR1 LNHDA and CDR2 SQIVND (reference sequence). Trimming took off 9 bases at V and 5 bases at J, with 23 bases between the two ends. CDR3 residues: CARRSTQDPGDEQYF. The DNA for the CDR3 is TGTGCCAGAAGATCCACCCAGGATCCCGGGGACGAGCAGTACTTC.

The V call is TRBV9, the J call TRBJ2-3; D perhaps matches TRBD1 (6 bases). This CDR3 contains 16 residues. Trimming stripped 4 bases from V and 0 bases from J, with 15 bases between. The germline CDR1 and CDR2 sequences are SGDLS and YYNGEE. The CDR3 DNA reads TGTGCCAGCAGCCCGACCAGGACAGCAAGCACAGATACGCAGTATTTT. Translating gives CASSPTRTASTDTQYF.